These T cell receptor beta chains were read from a single sample in a study of blood T cell repertoires in COVID-19. Method: immunoSEQ multiplex PCR; TCRdb's copy keeps in-frame clones and lacks some. The table lists 150,000 to 200,000 clones, approximately 85% of them singletons. The sample taken for sequencing was peripheral blood. The receptors stem from a woman aged 55-69 years with acute or convalescent COVID-19. The CDR3 runs from the conserved cysteine through the conserved F or W.

CDR3 protein: CASSDPYGYTF; J gene: TRBJ1-2; CDR3 length: 11; V gene: TRBV6-1
CDR3 protein: CASSLKLAGVGEQFF; J gene: TRBJ2-1; CDR3 length: 15; V gene: TRBV5-4
CDR3 protein: CASSLGGTDTQYF; J gene: TRBJ2-3; CDR3 length: 13; V gene: TRBV27
CDR3 protein: CASSLNGGVGVQPQHF; J gene: TRBJ1-5; CDR3 length: 16; V gene: TRBV7-9
CDR3 protein: CASSRQGAGKGHDKGYTF; J gene: TRBJ1-2; CDR3 length: 18; V gene: TRBV10-2
CDR3 protein: CASSFTGIYEGTEAFF; J gene: TRBJ1-1; CDR3 length: 16; V gene: TRBV5-1
CDR3 protein: CATSRDLTGGELFF; J gene: TRBJ2-2; CDR3 length: 14; V gene: TRBV15
CDR3 protein: CAWSVDRGDYGYTF; J gene: TRBJ1-2; CDR3 length: 14; V gene: TRBV30
CDR3 protein: CASSSGQVVGQPQHF; J gene: TRBJ1-5; CDR3 length: 15; V gene: TRBV6-5
CDR3 protein: CASSLSDTANYGYTF; J gene: TRBJ1-2; CDR3 length: 15; V gene: TRBV11-2
CDR3 protein: CATSSWDFSSSYNEQFF; J gene: TRBJ2-1; CDR3 length: 17; V gene: TRBV15
CDR3 protein: CSAAYYNEQFF; J gene: TRBJ2-1; CDR3 length: 11; V gene: TRBV20-1
CDR3 protein: CASSPRTGGYGYTF; J gene: TRBJ1-2; CDR3 length: 14; V gene: TRBV18
CDR3 protein: CASSRLTGNSYNEQFF; J gene: TRBJ2-1; CDR3 length: 16; V gene: TRBV4-1
CDR3 protein: CASSIGGLNTEAFF; J gene: TRBJ1-1; CDR3 length: 14; V gene: TRBV19
CDR3 protein: CSVEASGSTDTQYF; J gene: TRBJ2-3; CDR3 length: 14; V gene: TRBV29-1
CDR3 protein: CAWSVDRYEQYF; J gene: TRBJ2-7; CDR3 length: 12; V gene: TRBV30
CDR3 protein: CASSQNGQGEAYWGYTF; J gene: TRBJ1-2; CDR3 length: 17; V gene: TRBV4-2
CDR3 protein: CAIASEARQQFF; J gene: TRBJ2-1; CDR3 length: 12; V gene: TRBV10-3
CDR3 protein: CASSIAGRDCRF; J gene: TRBJ2-4; CDR3 length: 12; V gene: TRBV19
CDR3 protein: CASSENLDTQYF; J gene: TRBJ2-3; CDR3 length: 12; V gene: TRBV6-1
CDR3 protein: CAWNSGGGGANVLTF; J gene: TRBJ2-6; CDR3 length: 15; V gene: TRBV30
CDR3 protein: CASSSLAGLAETQYF; J gene: TRBJ2-5; CDR3 length: 15; V gene: TRBV28
CDR3 protein: CASGLGLAGYNEQFF; J gene: TRBJ2-1; CDR3 length: 15; V gene: TRBV12-5
CDR3 protein: CATSDSLAGDYNEQFF; J gene: TRBJ2-1; CDR3 length: 16; V gene: TRBV24-1
CDR3 protein: CARMVGLAGTTDTQYF; J gene: TRBJ2-3; CDR3 length: 16; V gene: TRBV2
CDR3 protein: CASSYPGQGQGTYGYTF; J gene: TRBJ1-2; CDR3 length: 17; V gene: TRBV6-2/TRBV6-3
CDR3 protein: CASSRDSDYGYTF; J gene: TRBJ1-2; CDR3 length: 13; V gene: TRBV18
CDR3 protein: CASRGGLAGGNEQFF; J gene: TRBJ2-1; CDR3 length: 15; V gene: TRBV7-2
CDR3 protein: CSVRTGDYGYTF; J gene: TRBJ1-2; CDR3 length: 12; V gene: TRBV29-1
CDR3 protein: CASAGGRGAFF; J gene: TRBJ1-1; CDR3 length: 11; V gene: TRBV7-9
CDR3 protein: CASSFGEVQETQYF; J gene: TRBJ2-5; CDR3 length: 14; V gene: TRBV11-1
CDR3 protein: CASGADRPYSPLHF; J gene: TRBJ1-6; CDR3 length: 14; V gene: TRBV12-5
CDR3 protein: CASSYLPGTLDNEQFF; J gene: TRBJ2-1; CDR3 length: 16; V gene: TRBV11-3
CDR3 protein: CASSLSRTRGTDTQYF; J gene: TRBJ2-3; CDR3 length: 16; V gene: TRBV7-6
CDR3 protein: CASSLEAEENIYGYTF; J gene: TRBJ1-2; CDR3 length: 16; V gene: TRBV28
CDR3 protein: CASSLQQGYNSPLHF; J gene: TRBJ1-6; CDR3 length: 15; V gene: TRBV5-5
CDR3 protein: CASSQAGPGEQFF; J gene: TRBJ2-1; CDR3 length: 13; V gene: TRBV4-2
CDR3 protein: CASREETQYF; J gene: TRBJ2-5; CDR3 length: 10; V gene: TRBV6-5
CDR3 protein: CAWSGTGSGEKLFF; J gene: TRBJ1-4; CDR3 length: 14; V gene: TRBV30
CDR3 protein: CASNPGLAGETQYF; J gene: TRBJ2-5; CDR3 length: 14; V gene: TRBV5-1
CDR3 protein: CATSDTGGSGNTIYF; J gene: TRBJ1-3; CDR3 length: 15; V gene: TRBV24-1
CDR3 protein: CASSRTLAGLGNEQFF; J gene: TRBJ2-1; CDR3 length: 16; V gene: TRBV7-2
CDR3 protein: CASSLGLAGGPGEYNEQFF; J gene: TRBJ2-1; CDR3 length: 19; V gene: TRBV5-4
CDR3 protein: CASSSSGVPREKLFF; J gene: TRBJ1-4; CDR3 length: 15; V gene: TRBV6-6
CDR3 protein: CASSIRTGSNTEAFF; J gene: TRBJ1-1; CDR3 length: 15; V gene: TRBV7-2
CDR3 protein: CASREEDTEAFF; J gene: TRBJ1-1; CDR3 length: 12; V gene: TRBV28
CDR3 protein: CASSPGGSTGELFF; J gene: TRBJ2-2; CDR3 length: 14; V gene: TRBV5-4
CDR3 protein: CASSLKLAGGPFAYEQYF; J gene: TRBJ2-7; CDR3 length: 18; V gene: TRBV7-6
CDR3 protein: CAISPSGTDTQYF; J gene: TRBJ2-3; CDR3 length: 13; V gene: TRBV10-3
CDR3 protein: CASSQGPVRNYGYTF; J gene: TRBJ1-2; CDR3 length: 15; V gene: TRBV7-2
CDR3 protein: CATSDPGQGQTDTQYF; J gene: TRBJ2-3; CDR3 length: 16; V gene: TRBV24-1
CDR3 protein: CASSEGVRGEKLFF; J gene: TRBJ1-4; CDR3 length: 14; V gene: TRBV5-1
CDR3 protein: CASSIGTVNIDTQYF; J gene: TRBJ2-3; CDR3 length: 15; V gene: TRBV19
CDR3 protein: CATSRYRGRGNTGELFF; J gene: TRBJ2-2; CDR3 length: 17; V gene: TRBV15
CDR3 protein: CASRSDSMSNQPQHF; J gene: TRBJ1-5; CDR3 length: 15; V gene: TRBV28
CDR3 protein: CAWNNPPLAATNEKLFF; J gene: TRBJ1-4; CDR3 length: 17; V gene: TRBV30
CDR3 protein: CASSFRDEQFF; J gene: TRBJ2-1; CDR3 length: 11; V gene: TRBV12-3/TRBV12-4
CDR3 protein: CASRETGGRTEAFF; J gene: TRBJ1-1; CDR3 length: 14; V gene: TRBV28
CDR3 protein: CASSPSGGENQPQHF; J gene: TRBJ1-5; CDR3 length: 15; V gene: TRBV18